This is a list of T cell receptor beta chains from one sample in a study of siplizumab effects on memory and regulatory T cells. The assay was immunoSEQ multiplex PCR, and TCRdb's table has in-frame clones only and misses some. The table shows some 100,000 clones, with more than 85% occurring only once. The source material was CD4+ T cells sorted from blood. Every receptor here comes from a human donor in good health. Some clones in this sample may be carry-over from other donors' samples. The CDR3 runs from the conserved cysteine through the conserved F or W. Rows may omit the clone size; those that give it use once, few, many or a size class.

size: NA; V: TRBV19; J: TRBJ2-3; CDR3: CASSITGTDTQYF
size: NA; V: TRBV5-6; J: TRBJ2-1; CDR3: CASSFPATPFLNEQFF
size: NA; V: TRBV29-1; J: TRBJ2-1; CDR3: CSVKAGGDGEQFF
size: NA; V: TRBV18; J: TRBJ1-3; CDR3: CASSPQRAYSGNTIYF
size: NA; V: TRBV11-2; J: TRBJ2-5; CDR3: CASSQLGETQYF
size: NA; V: TRBV27; J: TRBJ1-5; CDR3: CASSLGRAQPQHF
size: NA; V: TRBV7-3; J: TRBJ2-5; CDR3: CASSRGTSGTETQYF
size: NA; V: TRBV2; J: TRBJ2-1; CDR3: CASSVGNGEQFF
size: NA; V: TRBV10-2; J: TRBJ1-1; CDR3: CASSEGRTEAFF
size: NA; V: TRBV2; J: TRBJ2-5; CDR3: CASSERIAGGVEQYF
size: NA; V: TRBV7-9; J: TRBJ1-2; CDR3: CASSLGQGRFTNYGYTF
size: NA; V: TRBV27; J: TRBJ1-1; CDR3: CASMFGMNTEAFF
size: once; V: TRBV21-1; J: TRBJ2-7; CDR3: CASNPRLGTSGRLRFTGQYF
size: NA; V: TRBV29-1; J: TRBJ2-7; CDR3: CSVESRQGVYEQYF
size: once; V: TRBV28; J: TRBJ1-1; CDR3: CASSPHTGNMNTEAFF
size: NA; V: TRBV6-1; J: TRBJ2-7; CDR3: CAITAEGAYEQYF
size: NA; V: TRBV6-6; J: TRBJ2-7; CDR3: CASSYSPVGYEQYF
size: NA; V: TRBV7-9; J: TRBJ2-3; CDR3: CASSPSGSGDTQYF
size: NA; V: TRBV6-1; J: TRBJ1-5; CDR3: CASTAATSSNQPQHF
size: NA; V: TRBV27; J: TRBJ2-7; CDR3: CASSPNLEREFSYEQYF
size: NA; V: TRBV5-6; J: TRBJ2-2; CDR3: CASSFASTGELFF
size: NA; V: TRBV28; J: TRBJ2-7; CDR3: CASSQGSGSSYEQYF